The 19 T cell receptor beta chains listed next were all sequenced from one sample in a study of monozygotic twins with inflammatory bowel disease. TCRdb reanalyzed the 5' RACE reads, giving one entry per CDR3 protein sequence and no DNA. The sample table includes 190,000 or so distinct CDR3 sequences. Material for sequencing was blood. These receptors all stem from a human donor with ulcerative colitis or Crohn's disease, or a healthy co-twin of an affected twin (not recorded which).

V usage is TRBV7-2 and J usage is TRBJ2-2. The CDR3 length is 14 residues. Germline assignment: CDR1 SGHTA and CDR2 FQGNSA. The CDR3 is CASSLSVATGELFF.

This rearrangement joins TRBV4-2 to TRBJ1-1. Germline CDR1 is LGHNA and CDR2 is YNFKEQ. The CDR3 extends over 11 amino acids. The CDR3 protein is CASSRRGEAFF.

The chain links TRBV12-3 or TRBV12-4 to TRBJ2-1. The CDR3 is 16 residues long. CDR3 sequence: CASSVAGGSSYNEQFF.

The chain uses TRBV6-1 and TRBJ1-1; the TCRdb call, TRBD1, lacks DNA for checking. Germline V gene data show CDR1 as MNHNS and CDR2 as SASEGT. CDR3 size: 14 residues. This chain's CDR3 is CASSEVTGRTEAFF.

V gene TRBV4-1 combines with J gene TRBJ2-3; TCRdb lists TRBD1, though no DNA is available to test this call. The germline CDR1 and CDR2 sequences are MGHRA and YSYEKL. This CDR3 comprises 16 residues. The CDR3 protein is CASSQDWGRSTDTQYF.

CDR3: CASSSDMTKNTEAFF. The rearrangement uses TRBV7-3 and TRBJ1-1. Germline V gene sequence: CDR1 SGHTA, CDR2 FQGTGA. The CDR3 is made up of 15 amino acids.

The CDR3 sequence: CSVEGAGGETQYF. The genes are TRBV29-1 and TRBJ2-5; the TCRdb call, TRBD1, lacks DNA for checking. The germline V gene has CDR1 SQVTM and CDR2 ANQGSEA. The CDR3 is 13 residues long.

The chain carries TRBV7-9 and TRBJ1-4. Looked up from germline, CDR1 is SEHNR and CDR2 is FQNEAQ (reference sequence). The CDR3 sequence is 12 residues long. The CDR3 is CAIPQGGEKLFF.

The CDR3 spells CASSSNQGRTGELFF. The genes are TRBV7-3 and TRBJ2-2; TCRdb's D call, TRBD1, is unchecked because there is no DNA. CDR1 is SGHTA and CDR2 is FQGTGA in the germline V gene. The CDR3 is made up of 15 amino acids.

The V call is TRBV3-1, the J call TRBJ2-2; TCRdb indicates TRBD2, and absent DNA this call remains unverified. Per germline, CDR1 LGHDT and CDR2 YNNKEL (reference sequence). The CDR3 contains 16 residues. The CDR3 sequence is CASSYRAPRNTGELFF.

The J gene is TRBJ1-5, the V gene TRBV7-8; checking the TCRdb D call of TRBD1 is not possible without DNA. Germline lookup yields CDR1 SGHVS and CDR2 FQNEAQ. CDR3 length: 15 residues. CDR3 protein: CASSLSQVWGQPQHF.

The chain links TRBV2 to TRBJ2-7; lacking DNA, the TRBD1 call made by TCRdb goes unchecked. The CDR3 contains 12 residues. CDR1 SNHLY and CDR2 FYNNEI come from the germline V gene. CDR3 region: CAGGQGFYEQYF.

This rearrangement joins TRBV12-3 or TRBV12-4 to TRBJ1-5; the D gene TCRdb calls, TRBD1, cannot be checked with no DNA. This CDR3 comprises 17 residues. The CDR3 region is CASSLQGSVEAIQPQHF.

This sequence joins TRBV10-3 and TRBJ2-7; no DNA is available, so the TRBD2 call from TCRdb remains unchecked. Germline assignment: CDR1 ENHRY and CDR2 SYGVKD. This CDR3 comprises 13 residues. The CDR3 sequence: CAISEGQNYEQYF.

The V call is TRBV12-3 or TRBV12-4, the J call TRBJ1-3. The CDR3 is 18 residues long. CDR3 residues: CASSLLGNTLSSGNTIYF.

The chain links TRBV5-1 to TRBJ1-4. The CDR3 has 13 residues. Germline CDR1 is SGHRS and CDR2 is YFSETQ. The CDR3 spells CASSLGGNEKLFF.

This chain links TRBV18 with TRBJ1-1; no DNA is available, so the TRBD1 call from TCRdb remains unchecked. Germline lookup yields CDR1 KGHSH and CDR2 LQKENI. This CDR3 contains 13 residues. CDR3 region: CASSWTGNTEAFF.

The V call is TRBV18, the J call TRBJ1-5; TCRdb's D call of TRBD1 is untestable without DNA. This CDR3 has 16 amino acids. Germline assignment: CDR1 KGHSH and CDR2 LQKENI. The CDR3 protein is CASSPVPSGGNQPQHF.

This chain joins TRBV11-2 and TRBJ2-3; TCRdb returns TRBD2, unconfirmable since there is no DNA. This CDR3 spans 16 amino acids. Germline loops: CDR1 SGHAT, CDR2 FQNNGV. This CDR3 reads CASSLGTSGRTDTQYF.